These 6 T cell receptor beta chains were all obtained from the same sample, sequenced in a study of T-cell reconstitution after alpha-beta-depleted transplantation in children. As it was prepared, the TCRbeta library received unique molecular identifiers. Each CDR3 protein gets one entry after TCRdb re-called the PCR reads with MiXCR. The profile shows about 240,000 distinct CDR3 sequences, 25% of them singletons. The input for sequencing was PBMCs, taken before TCRalphabeta/CD19-depleted stem cell transplant. These TCRs come from a girl aged 2-9 years with Fanconi anemia, due to receive a stem cell transplant.

This clonotype was counted many times. This chain uses TRBV6-1 with TRBJ2-1, with 10 bases that match TRBD2. The V segment lost 6 bases and the J segment 4 bases; nucleotides outside the gene matches: 3. The CDR3 totals 14 residues. The germline V gene encodes CDR1 MNHNS and CDR2 SASEGT. The CDR3 sequence is CASRTSGIYNEQFF. CDR3 nucleotide sequence: TGTGCCAGCAGAACTAGCGGGATTTACAATGAGCAGTTCTTC.

The sample holds many counts of this clonotype. The chain employs TRBV5-4 and TRBJ2-1; 16 positions agree with TRBD2. CDR1 and CDR2 from the germline V gene are SGHNT and YYREEE (reference sequence). This CDR3 has 15 residues. V was clipped by 4 bases and J by 7 bases; unmatched bases: 2. The CDR3 protein is CASSAGLAGGNEQFF. The CDR3 nucleotides read TGTGCCAGCAGCGCGGGACTAGCGGGAGGGAATGAGCAGTTCTTC. The full variable domain, with the rest looked up from reference TRBV5-4 and TRBJ2-1, is ETGVTQSPTHLIKTRGQQVTLRCSSQSGHNTVSWYQQALGQGPQFIFQYYREEENGRGNFPPRFSGLQFPNYSSELNVNALELDDSALYLCASSAGLAGGNEQFFGPGTRLTVL.

The chain employs TRBV20-1 and TRBJ1-5; D possibly corresponds to TRBD1 (5 bases). Germline lookup yields CDR1 DFQATT and CDR2 SNEGSKA (reference sequence). Between the trimmed V and J ends, which lost 6 bases and 9 bases, there was a span of 18 bases. The CDR3 length is 13 residues. The CDR3 reads CSAGTTVTWPQHF. DNA of the CDR3: TGCAGTGCGGGGACCACGGTGACCTGGCCCCAGCATTTT.

This clonotype came up many times. The chain uses TRBV20-1 and TRBJ2-7; D perhaps matches TRBD2 (6 bases). The CDR3 has 15 residues. V lost 6 bases and J 4 bases, leaving 22 bases between the germline ends. Looked up from germline, CDR1 is DFQATT and CDR2 is SNEGSKA (reference sequence). The CDR3: CSASPLARSGYEQYF. As DNA, the CDR3 is TGCAGTGCCTCCCCACTAGCTCGGTCCGGTTACGAGCAGTACTTC.

This clonotype has a handful of counts. CDR3 DNA sequence: TGCGCCAGCAGCTTGGAGGGACAGGGGAGCACAGATACGCAGTATTTT. Amino acid sequence: CASSLEGQGSTDTQYF. V gene TRBV5-1 combines with J gene TRBJ2-3; 10 bases match TRBD1. The junction had 1 base not matched to a gene; V was cut back by 0 bases and J by 0 bases. The V gene's germline CDR1 is SGHRS and CDR2 YFSETQ. The CDR3 runs 16 residues.

This clonotype was observed a few times. CDR3: CASSLGALSYNEQFF. The CDR3 DNA follows: TGTGCCAGCAGCTTAGGGGCCCTTAGCTACAATGAGCAGTTCTTC. The gene calls are TRBV7-2 and TRBJ2-1; D call uncertain. Germline V lookup: CDR1 SGHTA, CDR2 FQGNSA. Trimming removed 1 base from V and 3 bases from J, with 10 bases in between. CDR3 length: 15 residues. Combining the CDR3 with reference TRBV7-2 and TRBJ2-1 gives the whole variable domain GAGVSQSPSNKVTEKGKDVELRCDPISGHTALYWYRQSLGQGLEFLIYFQGNSAPDKSGLPSDRFSAERTGGSVSTLTIQRTQQEDSAVYLCASSLGALSYNEQFFGPGTRLTVL.